Listed below are T cell receptor beta chains from one sample, sequenced in a study of spatial heterogeneity in lung cancer. TCRdb re-analysed the 5' RACE reads in MiXCR, keeping a single row per CDR3 protein. The sample has about 24,000 distinct CDR3 sequences, roughly 10% seen once. Sequenced material: lung tumor tissue, taken at surgery. Source of these receptors: a male donor with early-stage non-small cell lung cancer. Both conserved end residues are part of each CDR3. Fields, in order: clone size, J gene, V gene, D gene, CDR3 protein, CDR3 DNA. The D gene is left open where the match is weak. Rows give clone size only sometimes, using once, few, many, or a class for an expanded clone.

>many|TRBJ2-5|TRBV7-8|-
CASSLSSSRETQYF
TGTGCCAGCAGCTTATCCTCTAGCAGAGAGACCCAGTACTTC
>many|TRBJ2-1|TRBV20-1|TRBD1
CSARRGTAREGFF
TGCAGTGCTAGGAGGGGGACAGCCCGCGAGGGGTTCTTC
>-|TRBJ2-7|TRBV6-1|-
CASVWTGYEQYF
TGTGCCAGCGTATGGACTGGCTACGAGCAGTACTTC
>many|TRBJ2-3|TRBV7-2|TRBD2
CASSLKGLGHFDTQYF
TGTGCCAGCAGCTTAAAAGGACTAGGCCACTTCGATACGCAGTATTTT
>many|TRBJ1-5|TRBV28|TRBD1
CASRDRGRNQPQHF
TGTGCCAGCAGGGACAGGGGACGCAATCAGCCCCAGCATTTT
>few|TRBJ1-2|TRBV19|-
CASSIRLGGGYTF
TGTGCCAGTAGTATTCGTCTCGGGGGTGGCTACACCTTC
>many|TRBJ2-2|TRBV20-1|-
CSASGKGNTGELFF
TGCAGTGCTAGTGGCAAGGGGAACACCGGGGAGCTGTTTTTT
>-|TRBJ1-4|TRBV19|TRBD1
CASGQGAIEKLFF
TGTGCCAGCGGACAGGGGGCGATTGAAAAACTGTTTTTT
>medium-sized|TRBJ2-3|TRBV28|TRBD2
CASQAPAGGTDTQYF
TGTGCCAGCCAAGCCCCTGCGGGGGGCACAGATACGCAGTATTTT
>many|TRBJ1-1|TRBV6-1|TRBD1
CASSRGTGGEAFF
TGTGCCAGCAGTAGAGGGACAGGGGGCGAAGCTTTCTTT
>many|TRBJ2-7|TRBV9|-
CASSAGAVWAYEQYF
TGTGCCAGCAGCGCGGGTGCGGTGTGGGCCTACGAGCAGTACTTC
>many|TRBJ2-3|TRBV6-5|-
CASSYGGRSTDTQYF
TGTGCCAGCAGTTACGGGGGGAGGAGCACAGATACGCAGTATTTT
>many|TRBJ2-3|TRBV7-3|-
CASSLFRAQVYTQYF
TGTGCCAGCAGCTTATTTCGGGCTCAAGTGTATACGCAGTATTTT
>many|TRBJ2-1|TRBV5-4|TRBD2
CASSLARASGSNEQFF
TGTGCCAGCAGCTTGGCCCGGGCTAGCGGGAGTAATGAGCAGTTCTTC
>many|TRBJ2-7|TRBV5-1|-
CASSLSGGAYEQYF
TGCGCCAGCAGCTTGTCAGGGGGGGCGTACGAGCAGTACTTC
>-|TRBJ2-5|TRBV4-3|TRBD2
CASSQAWPSGGDETQYF
TGCGCCAGCAGCCAAGCTTGGCCTAGCGGGGGGGATGAGACCCAGTACTTC
>many|TRBJ2-1|TRBV6-5|-
CASSTFRTQHNEQFF
TGTGCCAGCAGCACTTTCCGGACACAGCACAATGAGCAGTTCTTC
>many|TRBJ2-5|TRBV5-1|-
CASSSRWGETQYF
TGCGCCAGCAGCTCAAGATGGGGGGAGACCCAGTACTTC
>-|TRBJ2-1|TRBV18|-
CASSPSYRAVDNEQFF
TGTGCCAGCTCACCGAGCTACAGAGCCGTAGACAATGAGCAGTTCTTC
>many|TRBJ2-1|TRBV21-1|-
CASSKLAPYNEQFF
TGTGCCAGCAGCAAACTAGCGCCGTACAATGAGCAGTTCTTC
>many|TRBJ1-1|TRBV12-3/TRBV12-4|TRBD1
CASSRGQGNSEAFF
TGTGCCAGCAGCAGAGGACAGGGGAACTCTGAAGCTTTCTTT
>-|TRBJ2-2|TRBV5-1|-
CASSSDSNTGELFF
TGCGCCAGCAGCTCTGACTCGAACACCGGGGAGCTGTTTTTT
>few|TRBJ2-7|TRBV28|TRBD1
CASRRLTGPEQYF
TGTGCCAGCAGGAGATTGACAGGGCCCGAGCAGTACTTC
>many|TRBJ2-6|TRBV5-3|-
CARSLVTGANVLTF
TGTGCCAGAAGCTTAGTTACTGGGGCCAACGTCCTGACTTTC
>-|TRBJ2-7|TRBV3-1|-
CASSLARAHEQYF
TGTGCCAGCAGCCTAGCCAGGGCCCACGAGCAGTACTTC
>-|TRBJ2-5|TRBV7-6|-
CASSLGGTPRLVETQYF
TGTGCCAGCAGCTTAGGTGGGACTCCGAGACTCGTCGAGACCCAGTACTTC
>few|TRBJ2-1|TRBV11-1|-
CASSFVGSSYNEQFF
TGTGCCAGCAGCTTCGTGGGGAGCTCCTACAATGAGCAGTTCTTC
>many|TRBJ1-2|TRBV5-8|-
CAFTGIAYGYTF
TGTGCCTTTACCGGGATCGCCTATGGCTACACCTTC
>few|TRBJ2-3|TRBV19|-
CASSISGHRRTDTQYF
TGTGCCAGTAGTATTTCGGGACATCGCCGCACAGATACGCAGTATTTT
>-|TRBJ2-7|TRBV6-5|TRBD1
CASSYTRQGVYEQYF
TGTGCCAGCAGTTACACAAGACAGGGGGTCTACGAGCAGTACTTC
>-|TRBJ2-1|TRBV19|TRBD2
CASSNSGLASSEQFF
TGTGCCAGTAGCAACTCGGGACTAGCTTCTAGTGAGCAGTTCTTC
>-|TRBJ1-1|TRBV7-3|-
CASSLGYGVLRAFF
TGTGCCAGCAGCTTAGGGTATGGGGTGCTGAGAGCTTTCTTT
>-|TRBJ2-1|TRBV7-2|TRBD2
CASRAGLAFYNEQFF
TGTGCCAGCAGGGCGGGACTAGCGTTCTACAATGAGCAGTTCTTC
>-|TRBJ2-7|TRBV7-2|-
CASGDRWISGQYF
TGTGCCAGTGGCGACAGGTGGATATCTGGGCAGTACTTC
>many|TRBJ1-3|TRBV6-6|-
CASSYWGVSGNTIYF
TGTGCCAGCAGTTACTGGGGAGTCTCTGGAAACACCATATATTTT
>-|TRBJ1-5|TRBV29-1|-
CSVHSGVRDGNQPQHF
TGCAGCGTCCATAGTGGCGTGAGGGACGGCAATCAGCCCCAGCATTTT
>few|TRBJ1-4|TRBV20-1|-
CSARRSLEKLFF
TGCAGTGCTAGACGGAGCCTTGAAAAACTGTTTTTT
>many|TRBJ1-4|TRBV7-9|-
CASSFGRVTNEKLFF
TGTGCCAGCAGCTTCGGGAGGGTTACTAATGAAAAACTGTTTTTT
>-|TRBJ1-3|TRBV6-5|-
CASSFGSSGNTIYF
TGTGCCAGCAGTTTCGGGAGCTCTGGAAACACCATATATTTT
>many|TRBJ2-7|TRBV28|-
CASSLREQYF
TGTGCCAGCAGCCTACGCGAGCAGTACTTC
>many|TRBJ2-3|TRBV12-3/TRBV12-4|-
CASSSPSTDTQYF
TGTGCCAGCAGTTCCCCTAGCACAGATACGCAGTATTTT